These 31 T cell receptor beta chains originate from one sample sequenced in a study of human T cells and chemical hapten exposure. The sample's time point: patch test 3, about 24 weeks after DPC sensitization. Treatment reported: therapeutic diphenylcyclopropenone sensitization with weekly scalp DPC. TCRdb re-called the RACE reads with MiXCR, one entry per CDR3 protein. Here the sample spans 55,000 to 75,000 distinct CDR3 sequences, 9.5% to 15% being singletons. Sequences were derived from whole blood, sampled in connection with sensitization to the hapten diphenylcyclopropenone (DPC). These receptors came from a young man with alopecia areata. Some clones in this sample may be carry-over from other donors' samples.

This clonotype was observed at least ten times. V and J are TRBV20-1 and TRBJ1-1, with D unclear. Germline V lookup: CDR1 DFQATT, CDR2 SNEGSKA (reference sequence). This CDR3 has 15 amino acids. Deletions cut 0 bases from V and 1 base from J, with 12 bases between. CDR3 nucleotide sequence: TGCAGTGCTAGAGATTCCCGAGAAGAGAACACTGAAGCTTTCTTT. This gives the protein CSARDSREENTEAFF.

The chain couples TRBV29-1 to TRBJ1-1; a possible D gene is TRBD1 (6 bases). Germline V CDR1 and CDR2: SQVTM, ANQGSEA. With 4 bases removed from V and 11 bases from J, the gap between germline ends came to 20 bases. This CDR3 region has 13 residues. CDR3 amino acids: CSVVVLTGSGAFF. CDR3 coding DNA: TGCAGCGTTGTGGTCCTAACAGGGTCTGGTGCTTTCTTT.

This clonotype has only a few counts. V usage is TRBV11-1 and J usage is TRBJ2-1; D perhaps matches TRBD2 (5 bases). The CDR3 sequence is 17 residues long. Trimming removed 2 bases at V and 0 bases at J, with 14 bases between. The germline CDR1 and CDR2 sequences are SGHAT and FQDESV (reference sequence). Here the CDR3 reads CASSLSRSGSSYNEQFF. CDR3 coding DNA: TGTGCCAGCAGCTTATCCCGATCTGGGAGCTCCTACAATGAGCAGTTCTTC.

This clonotype has a count of ten or more. This rearrangement joins TRBV4-2 to TRBJ2-7; D not certain. Germline V gene data show CDR1 as LGHNA and CDR2 as YNFKEQ. The CDR3 is 13 amino acids. V was cut by 2 bases and J by 5 bases, with 10 bases left in between. Here the CDR3 DNA reads TGTGCCAGCAGCCAATCCGGACCGAACGAGCAGTACTTC. Translating it yields CASSQSGPNEQYF.

This clonotype was counted a few times. This chain uses TRBV5-1 with TRBJ2-5; 8 nucleotides line up with TRBD1. Germline V gene sequence: CDR1 SGHRS, CDR2 YFSETQ. The CDR3 contains 15 residues. Germline trimming cut 0 bases from V and 4 bases from J; bases unmatched to any gene: 5. CDR3 in amino acids: CASSLADRGGETQYF. CDR3 DNA sequence: TGCGCCAGCAGCTTGGCCGACAGGGGTGGAGAGACCCAGTACTTC.

DNA of the CDR3: TGCAGCGTTAGCTTAGGGGGCAGCAATCAGCCCCAGCATTTT. It codes for CSVSLGGSNQPQHF. The rearrangement joins TRBV29-1 to TRBJ1-5; 7 bases are shared with TRBD1. The germline CDR1 and CDR2 sequences are SQVTM and ANQGSEA. V was clipped by 5 bases and J by 1 base; unmatched bases: 5. This CDR3 is built from 14 residues.

The sample holds a few counts of this clonotype. V and J are TRBV29-1 and TRBJ2-7; D remains unclear. CDR1 and CDR2 (germline): SQVTM, ANQGSEA. The CDR3 totals 13 residues. V lost 4 bases and J lost 0, with 10 bases in between. CDR3 in amino acids: CSVVFQSSYEQYF. CDR3 nucleotides: TGCAGCGTTGTTTTCCAAAGCTCCTACGAGCAGTACTTC.

This clonotype was observed many times. This chain links TRBV9 with TRBJ2-3, with D tentatively TRBD1 (6 bases). Looked up from germline, CDR1 is SGDLS and CDR2 is YYNGEE. The germline V and J ends were trimmed by 3 bases and 1 base, with 15 bases remaining between them. The CDR3 is 16 amino acids. CDR3 sequence reads: CASSAPQGARTDTQYF. For the CDR3, the DNA is TGTGCCAGCAGCGCCCCACAGGGCGCCCGCACAGATACGCAGTATTTT.

Comments on this clonotype: A much larger clone differs from this one at a single base, so this may be a read error. This chain links TRBV9 with TRBJ1-1, with 9 bases identical to TRBD1. Germline assignment: CDR1 SGDLS and CDR2 YYNGEE. Trimming at V came to 3 bases and at J to 4 bases, leaving 4 bases not matched to a gene. This CDR3 is 14 amino acids long. Here the CDR3 reads CASSAGGQGTEAFF. The CDR3 DNA sequence: TGTGCCAGCAGCGCTGGGGGACAGGGCACTGAAGCTTTCTTT.

This clonotype was found a few times. V is TRBV10-3 and J is TRBJ2-5; TRBD1 aligns across 7 bases. Germline V gene sequence: CDR1 ENHRY, CDR2 SYGVKD. The V gene end was trimmed by 5 bases and the J gene end by 3 bases; junction bases not matched to a gene: 3. CDR3 length: 13 amino acids. The CDR3 sequence: CAISFDREETQYF. For the CDR3, the DNA is TGTGCCATCAGTTTCGACAGGGAAGAGACCCAGTACTTC.

The chain has TRBV7-9 and TRBJ2-1; D is undetermined. The CDR3 is 14 residues long. Germline values: CDR1 SEHNR, CDR2 FQNEAQ (reference sequence). Trimming shortened V by 5 bases and J by 6 bases, and 14 bases separated the two germline ends. CDR3 nucleotide sequence: TGTGCCAGCAGCCTTAGTGTTTCGCGCAATGAGCAGTTCTTC. Residues: CASSLSVSRNEQFF.

On this clonotype: Possible read error: a much larger clone is one base away. This chain links TRBV20-1 with TRBJ1-5, with TRBD1 as a possible D gene (6 bases). V lost 3 bases, J lost 2 bases, and 20 bases lay in between. CDR3 size: 17 residues. CDR1 is DFQATT and CDR2 is SNEGSKA in the germline V gene (reference sequence). The CDR3 DNA follows: TGCAGTGCTAGTTTATTCCCGTTGGGGGGCGGCAATCAGCCCCAGCATTTT. Its translation is CSASLFPLGGGNQPQHF.

This clonotype was seen many times. The J gene is TRBJ1-5, the V gene TRBV20-1; 8 bases align to TRBD1. This CDR3 comprises 11 residues. V was pared by 8 bases and J by 5 bases, with 2 bases of the junction left unmatched. CDR1 is DFQATT and CDR2 is SNEGSKA in the germline V gene (reference sequence). In DNA form, the CDR3 reads TGCAGTACGGACAGGGATCAGCCCCAGCATTTT. This gives the protein CSTDRDQPQHF.

The rearrangement links TRBV9 to TRBJ1-5; D not certain. The length of the CDR3 is 13 residues. With 3 bases removed from V and 3 bases from J, the gap between germline ends came to 7 bases. CDR1 and CDR2 from the germline V gene are SGDLS and YYNGEE. CDR3 bases: TGTGCCAGCAGCGCCTCGCACAATCAGCCCCAGCATTTT. Its translation is CASSASHNQPQHF.

This clonotype has just a few counts. The V and J genes are TRBV7-3 and TRBJ1-1; 7 bases match TRBD1. The CDR3 runs 13 residues. Germline CDR1 and CDR2: SGHTA and FQGTGA. Trimming removed 5 bases from V and 11 bases from J; junction bases left unmatched: 11. CDR3 region: CASSPGTVRDAFF. CDR3 bases: TGTGCCAGCAGCCCCGGGACAGTCAGGGACGCTTTCTTT.

The V call is TRBV28, the J call TRBJ2-4, with a possible D match to TRBD1 (5 bases). The CDR3 consists of 15 residues. V was clipped by 7 bases and J by 4 bases, with 17 bases between them. CDR1 is MDHEN, CDR2 SYDVKM, per germline. The CDR3 region has the DNA TGTGCCAGCAAAATGTGGGGCGAGGCTAAAAACATTCAGTACTTC. The encoded protein is CASKMWGEAKNIQYF.

In this sample, this clonotype turned up many times. The genes are TRBV6-2 or TRBV6-3 and TRBJ1-1; D is undetermined. CDR1 MNHEY and CDR2 SVGEGT come from the germline V gene. CDR3 size: 11 residues. V shed 7 bases and J shed 9 bases, with 12 bases lying between them. The CDR3 reads CASNKMGKAFF. The CDR3 region has the DNA TGTGCCAGCAACAAAATGGGTAAAGCTTTCTTT.

This clonotype was picked up many times. The chain carries TRBV7-2 and TRBJ2-2; TRBD1 might be the D (5 bases). The CDR3 is 15 residues long. V lost 1 base and J 7 bases, leaving 13 bases between the germline ends. The germline CDR1 and CDR2 sequences are SGHTA and FQGNSA. The CDR3: CASSLVPGSGGELFF. Written as DNA, the CDR3 is TGTGCCAGCAGCTTAGTCCCAGGGTCCGGCGGGGAGCTGTTTTTT.

This clonotype was seen ten or more times. The V and J genes are TRBV20-1 and TRBJ2-1; 10 positions agree with TRBD2. The CDR3 totals 16 residues. J was trimmed by 9 bases and V by 0 bases; bases with no gene match: 11. Per the germline V gene, CDR1 is DFQATT and CDR2 is SNEGSKA (reference sequence). CDR3 bases: TGCAGTGCTAGAGATCCCAGCGGGGGGGGAAGCAGTGAGCAGTTCTTC. The encoded protein is CSARDPSGGGSSEQFF.

The chain recombines TRBV7-3 with TRBJ1-6; weak D call: TRBD1 (6 bases). Germline values: CDR1 SGHTA, CDR2 FQGTGA. This CDR3 is built from 15 residues. V was pared by 4 bases and J by 6 bases, with 13 bases between. The chain's CDR3 is CASSSQGIPNSPLHF. The CDR3 DNA reads as TGTGCCAGCAGCTCCCAGGGGATTCCTAATTCACCCCTCCACTTT. The whole variable domain, filled in from reference TRBV7-3 and TRBJ1-6, reads GAGVSQTPSNKVTEKGKYVELRCDPISGHTALYWYRQSLGQGPEFLIYFQGTGAADDSGLPNDRFFAVRPEGSVSTLKIQRTERGDSAVYLCASSSQGIPNSPLHFGNGTRLTVT.

The rearrangement joins TRBV3-1 to TRBJ2-5; D remains ambiguous. Germline CDR1 LGHDT, CDR2 YNNKEL (reference sequence). This CDR3 region has 14 residues. The V end was cut by 0 bases, the J end by 2 bases, with 7 bases between. This chain's CDR3 is CASSQDGLQETQYF. CDR3 DNA: TGTGCCAGCAGCCAAGACGGCCTTCAAGAGACCCAGTACTTC.

This clonotype was seen repeatedly, ten times or more. The chain couples TRBV28 to TRBJ2-6; a weak D match, TRBD1 (5 bases). CDR1 is MDHEN, CDR2 SYDVKM, per germline. The CDR3 contains 14 residues. Trimming removed 5 bases at V and 4 bases at J, with 9 bases between. In nucleotides, the CDR3 is TGTGCCAGCAGTGCCCCAGGGGGGGCCAACGTCCTGACTTTC. As protein: CASSAPGGANVLTF.

The sample holds many counts of this clonotype. The genes are TRBV15 and TRBJ2-1, with 11 positions matching TRBD1. The trim removed 4 bases at V and 2 bases at J, leaving 1 base unmatched. There are 15 residues in the CDR3. Germline CDR1 reads LNHNV; CDR2 reads YYDKDF (reference sequence). The DNA of the CDR3 is TGTGCCACCAGCATGGGACAGGGGGCCTACAATGAGCAGTTCTTC. Protein sequence: CATSMGQGAYNEQFF.

To note about this clonotype: Being one base from a much bigger clone, this may be a read error. The chain employs TRBV3-1 and TRBJ1-6; tentatively, D is TRBD1 (6 bases). The CDR3 sequence is 12 residues long. V was clipped by 5 bases and J by 11 bases, with 10 bases between them. Germline values: CDR1 LGHDT, CDR2 YNNKEL (reference sequence). Here the CDR3 reads CASSGQNTPLHF. DNA for the CDR3: TGTGCCAGCAGCGGACAGAATACACCCCTCCACTTT.

This clonotype was counted many times. The J gene is TRBJ1-4, the V gene TRBV7-6; no definite D call. Trimming pared 2 bases from V and 2 bases from J, leaving 12 bases between. The CDR3 is 16 residues long. CDR1 and CDR2 from the germline V gene are SGHVS and FNYEAQ. CDR3 region: CASSLNPQTTNEKLFF. CDR3 sequence (DNA): TGTGCCAGCAGCTTAAATCCTCAGACGACTAATGAAAAACTGTTTTTT.

This clonotype has a handful of counts. The chain employs TRBV12-3 or TRBV12-4 and TRBJ1-2; 8 bases fit TRBD1. V gave up 5 bases and J gave up 6 bases; unmatched junction bases: 8. This CDR3 has 14 amino acids. CDR3 nucleotide sequence: TGTGCCAGCAGTACTTGGACAGGGAGGGATGGCTACACCTTC. This gives the protein CASSTWTGRDGYTF.

This clonotype was detected ten times or more. This chain uses TRBV6-4 with TRBJ2-1; 9 bases align to TRBD1. The trim removed 6 bases at V and 0 bases at J, leaving 3 bases unmatched. Germline V gives CDR1 MRHNA, CDR2 SNTAGT. The CDR3 totals 15 residues. The CDR3 loop is CASSGQGSSYNEQFF. The CDR3 nucleotides are TGTGCCAGCAGCGGACAGGGGAGCTCCTACAATGAGCAGTTCTTC.

By sample fraction, this clonotype is medium-sized. This rearrangement joins TRBV29-1 to TRBJ2-3; 8 bases are shared with TRBD2. The germline V gene encodes CDR1 SQVTM and CDR2 ANQGSEA. The length of the CDR3 is 13 residues. V lost 6 bases and J lost 4; bases outside the gene matches: 6. The DNA for the CDR3 is TGCAGCGTCGGGACTAGTGGGTCAGATACGCAGTATTTT. Its protein is CSVGTSGSDTQYF.

This clonotype has a handful of counts. V gene TRBV20-1 combines with J gene TRBJ2-5, with 7 bases matching TRBD1. The CDR3 spans 15 residues. Germline loops: CDR1 DFQATT, CDR2 SNEGSKA (reference sequence). After removal of 3 bases from V and 2 bases from J, the junction contained 9 bases not matched to a gene. The CDR3 here is CSASSPRTGQETQYF. CDR3 DNA sequence: TGCAGTGCTAGTTCTCCCCGGACAGGTCAAGAGACCCAGTACTTC.

The chain joins TRBV4-3 to TRBJ1-5, with 7 bases matching TRBD1. This CDR3 spans 15 amino acids. V lost 0 bases, J lost 7 bases, and 6 bases stayed unmatched. CDR1 and CDR2 (germline): LGHNA, YSLEER. The CDR3 loop is CASSQDGLGGQPQHF. CDR3 sequence (DNA): TGCGCCAGCAGCCAAGATGGATTAGGGGGCCAGCCCCAGCATTTT.

This clonotype was observed a single time. It may be a read error: a sequence one base away is much more abundant. The conserved phenylalanine or tryptophan normally closing the CDR3 is absent here, so this likely arose from a read error. This chain links TRBV5-1 with TRBJ2-4, with 7 bases that match TRBD1. The length of the CDR3 is 15 residues. Losses at the gene ends were 4 bases for V and 8 bases for J; bases not matched to a gene: 12. CDR1 and CDR2 from the germline V gene are SGHRS and YFSETQ. CDR3 DNA: TGCGCCAGCAGCGTGGGGATGGCTACAGGGGACATTCAGTACTAC. Amino acid sequence: CASSVGMATGDIQYY.